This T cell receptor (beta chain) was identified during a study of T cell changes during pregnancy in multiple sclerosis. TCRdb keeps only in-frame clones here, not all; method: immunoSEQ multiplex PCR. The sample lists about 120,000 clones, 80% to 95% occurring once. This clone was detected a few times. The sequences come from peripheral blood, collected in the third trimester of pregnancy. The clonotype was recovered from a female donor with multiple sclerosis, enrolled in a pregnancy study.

CDR3 region: CASTRGQGENGYTF. CDR3 nucleotide sequence: TGTGCCAGCACCAGGGGACAGGGGGAAAATGGCTACACCTTC. The chain joins TRBV7-9 to TRBJ1-2, with 11 positions matching TRBD1. This CDR3 is built from 14 residues. V shed 7 bases and J 6 bases; nucleotides not matched to a gene: 7. Germline CDR1 is SEHNR and CDR2 is FQNEAQ (reference sequence). The whole variable domain, filled in from reference TRBV7-9 and TRBJ1-2, reads DTGVSQNPRHKITKRGQNVTFRCDPISEHNRLYWYRQTLGQGPEFLTYFQNEAQLEKSRLLSDRFSAERPKGSFSTLEIQRTEQGDSAMYLCASTRGQGENGYTFGSGTRLTVV.